This T cell receptor (beta chain) was observed in a study of cytomegalovirus exposure and HLA in healthy donors (dated by TCRdb to 2016 to 2017). Regarding the complete study: An earlier analysis of approximately 590 of the donors reported roughly 300 Gb of sequence data and around 110 million unique TCR beta sequences from 190 million or so T cells. Among 398 genotyped donors of the cohort, an average of approximately 240,000 unique TCR beta nucleotide sequences were sequenced per donor, 15% to 20% of them non-productive. Of the 300 to 500 genotyped donors, less than 85% were placed in the genetic ancestry cluster associated with self-reported Caucasian donors. The aim of the study was to test whether cataloging public T cell receptors could identify signatures of past pathogen exposure. HLA typing included class I and class II loci at four-digit resolution. A handful of DR-DQ haplotypes were treated as single units for association and clustering because of strong linkage in the cohort. An earlier analysis of fewer than 700 of the donors applied high-throughput TCR beta sequencing to assess whether each TCR beta V gene segment acted as functional or pseudogenic. Approximately 310 gigabases of sequencing data and tens of millions of unique TCR sequences made up an early release that covered roughly 670 HLA-typed donors. To study patterns of TCR occurrence, a later analysis re-analyzed previously published TCR beta repertoires from around 670 donors and added high-resolution HLA genotyping. Every repertoire in the discovery cohort had been generated on one and the same sequencing platform. A separate validation cohort of over a hundred different subjects was used in addition to the roughly 700-subject first cohort. Donor age, sex, ethnicity and CMV serostatus were collected together with the repertoire data. Using immunosequencing, the study profiled T cell repertoires from fewer than 850 subjects and related those repertoires to cytomegalovirus serostatus. Genome-wide SNP genotypes for about three fifths of the roughly 670 donors were used in a later genetic analysis, which treated that subset as a discovery cohort. To predict cytomegalovirus infection status, the study brought together high-throughput TCR immunosequencing, statistical association of individual TCRs with disease status, and machine learning. In the later analysis, no new phenotypic data were used to find candidate immune exposures; instead, reliance was placed on TCR beta sequences and their occurrence across donors. Typing coverage varied by locus: roughly 629-640 donors for A, B, C, DRB1 and DQB1; approximately 560 for DQA1; around 610 for DPA1; roughly 470 for DPB1. General findings and caveats noted by the study authors: Most TCR sequences were seen in very few donors, while some public TCRs were found in many individuals. In a later analysis, TCR association rates were found to vary across HLA loci, with the most associated TCRs seen for DRB1 alleles and the fewest for HLA-C alleles. Linkage disequilibrium might explain the correlated functional status among segregating V segments, but an unknown experimental factor could not be ruled out. When HLA alleles, especially DR and DQ, strongly co-occurred, TCR associations were difficult to assign to individual alleles. Immune exposure information for the cohort was limited to CMV serostatus. Broadly in line with IMGT annotations, most TCR beta V segments showed up in productive rearrangements about 87% or about 30% of the time in an earlier analysis of several hundred of the donors. In a later analysis, HLA-associated TCR beta chains showed more clonal expansion and lower generation probabilities than non-associated chains that were equally common. Roughly uniform sequencing depth across donors was assumed in presence/absence analyses, although this assumption may not hold. Because HLA typing was missing for some donors at each locus, association tests included only the typed subset. In vitro tests confirmed that a few of the cytomegalovirus-associated TCR beta chains recognize cytomegalovirus antigens. The cohort was sequenced for TCR beta chains only, and without alpha or paired-chain data the features that could be detected were limited. The classifier was reported to diagnose cytomegalovirus status with high specificity and sensitivity in both the original cohort and the validation cohort. Compared with the roughly 700-donor mean, donors in an Asian-associated ancestry cluster had fewer N-insertions in productive TCRs, according to a later genetic analysis. The authors suggested that the approach could potentially be extended to other disease states and immunological phenotypes. Around 16 rarely observed V segments, including chromosome 9 orphons, were excluded from the earlier analysis of about 600 of the donors because counts were too low. In a later analysis, several top co-occurrence clusters were reported to appear linked to parvovirus B19, influenza, CMV and Epstein-Barr virus. A group of highly shared sequence variants was considered likely to be a technical artifact of the sequencing pipeline. In the study, around 150 TCR beta chains were listed as associated with cytomegalovirus. A later genetic analysis associated a missense DCLRE1C variant with V-gene and J-gene trimming of TCR beta chains, and an independent cohort replicated the association. A later analysis found that most CMV-associated TCR beta chains appeared HLA-restricted, with HLA associations seemingly driven largely by CMV exposure. At a false discovery rate of 0.05, a later analysis linked 16,000 or so TCR beta sequences to specific HLA alleles. A further reported finding was that TCR beta sequences accurately predicted the HLA-A and HLA-B alleles for most subjects in the first cohort. Some IMGT-functional V segments, including TRBV6-2 and TRBV6-3, could not be told apart with the 87-base-pair reads, so those segments were excluded.

Turning to this clone: It lacks a known antigen. Base-call qualities are not available, and no considerably larger clone is one nucleotide away.

From cysteine to phenylalanine, the CDR3 is 19 amino acids long. CDR3 DNA is the only sequence kept; it has 57 bases, read in frame from the first base. The germline V gene (reference sequence) provides CDR1 LNHNV and CDR2 YYDKDF. Trimming removed 3 bases from V and 0 bases from J, leaving 18 bases between the germline ends. The cohort was made up of roughly 670 healthy bone marrow donors. At the time of sampling, every cohort member was nominally healthy, though immune exposures that went unrecorded were likely present. The donor tested CMV seropositive and was one of the 289 seropositive cohort members. A peripheral blood sample was collected from each donor, and TCR beta sequencing was performed on peripheral blood mononuclear cells. Genomic DNA was extracted from the blood cell samples with the Qiagen DNeasy Blood Extraction Kit. Library creation used the immunoSEQ multiplex PCR assay. For the multiplex PCR, a mixture combining 60 forward primers for TCR Vbeta segments and 13 reverse primers for TCR Jbeta segments was used. The CDR3 region of rearranged TCR beta genes was amplified from genomic DNA by a multiplex PCR assay. On the Illumina HiSeq System, the amplified TCR beta libraries were sequenced as 87-base-pair reads. Per the authors' processing: Across the 640 or so repertoires, a later analysis counted tens of millions of unique TCR beta chains, roughly 11 million of which were shared by at least two donors. Raw reads were error-corrected and collapsed into unique sequences by a nearest-neighbor algorithm in which closely related sequences were merged to remove PCR and sequencing errors. CDR3 sequences were aligned to IMGT reference sequences to assign V, D and J gene segments. For a sequence to be retained, at least a six-nucleotide match to both a V gene segment and a J gene segment was required. Rearrangements were classified as productive when the CDR3 lacked stop codons and remained in frame with V and J, and all other rearrangements were classified as non-productive. CDR3 was defined by IMGT convention, running from the second conserved V-encoded cysteine to the conserved J-encoded phenylalanine. Sequences without an unambiguous match to a single V gene segment were excluded from the earlier analysis of over 500 of the donors. In an earlier analysis of approximately 560 of the donors, a V segment was called functional when productive rearrangements were above 56.7%, and segregating when the standard deviation between donors exceeded 5%. A statistical classification framework was built for diagnosing cytomegalovirus status from the catalog of TCR beta chain sequences. In a later analysis, V and J genes were assigned by comparing TCR nucleotide sequences against IMGT/GENE-DB human TR gene sequences. A later analysis assigned CDR3 sequences and most-parsimonious VDJ recombination scenarios with the TCRdist pipeline. In a later analysis, each TCR beta chain was defined by its CDR3 amino acid sequence together with its V-gene family, and reads without a unique V-gene family were excluded. In a later analysis, approximately 640 highly shared, low-generation-probability nucleotide sequences were removed to address suspected cross-contamination and a sequencing artifact. In a later analysis, a clonal expansion index was calculated for each public chain from normalized within-repertoire ranks of inferred template counts. In a later analysis, generation probabilities were computed with a VDJ recombination model fitted to out-of-frame rearrangements, and the resulting probabilities were checked against IGoR. Hypergeometric tests were used in a later analysis to score TCR-TCR, TCR-HLA and TCR-CMV co-occurrence, with a repertoire-size bias correction applied to the TCR pairs. False discovery rates were estimated in a later analysis by permuting HLA or CMV assignments 20 times. A later analysis grouped co-occurring TCRs with DBSCAN, adding TCRdist sequence similarity when clustering within HLA-allele-positive subsets. Repertoires with fewer than 30,000 or more than 120,000 public chains, plus five repertoires with anomalous nucleotide sharing, were excluded from co-occurrence clustering. TCRdb retrieved this table from immuneACCESS and kept in-frame rearrangements only. Not all clones are present; in checked studies, unresolved V genes account for under half, and no reason is known for the remainder. V and J calls and clone size are copied from that table; D and trimming were computed from the DNA. The sample table holds about 150,000 clones, of which 79% were seen once. About 6.5% of the sample is in the top ten clones.

The TCR originated in a man aged 35 to 55 in good health and CMV-seropositive. In this chain, TRBV15 is recombined with TRBJ2-6; 6 matching bases give a weak D call of TRBD2. Specimen: PBMCs. The bases read TGTGCCACCAGCAGTCCGGTGGGACGGAGGGGCTCTGGGGCCAACGTCCTGACTTTC. It encodes CATSSPVGRRGSGANVLTF.